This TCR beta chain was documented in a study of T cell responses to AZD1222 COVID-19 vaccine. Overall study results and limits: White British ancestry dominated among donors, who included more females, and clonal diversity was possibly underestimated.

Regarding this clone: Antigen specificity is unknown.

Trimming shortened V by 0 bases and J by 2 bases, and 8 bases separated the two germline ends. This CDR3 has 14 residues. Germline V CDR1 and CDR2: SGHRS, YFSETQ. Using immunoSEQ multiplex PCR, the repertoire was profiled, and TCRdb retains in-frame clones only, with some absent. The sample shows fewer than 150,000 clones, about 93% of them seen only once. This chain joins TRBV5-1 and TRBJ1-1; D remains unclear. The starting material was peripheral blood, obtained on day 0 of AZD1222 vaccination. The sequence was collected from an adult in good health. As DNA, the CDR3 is TGCGCCAGCAGCTTGGACAAGGGTAACACTGAAGCTTTCTTT. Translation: CASSLDKGNTEAFF.